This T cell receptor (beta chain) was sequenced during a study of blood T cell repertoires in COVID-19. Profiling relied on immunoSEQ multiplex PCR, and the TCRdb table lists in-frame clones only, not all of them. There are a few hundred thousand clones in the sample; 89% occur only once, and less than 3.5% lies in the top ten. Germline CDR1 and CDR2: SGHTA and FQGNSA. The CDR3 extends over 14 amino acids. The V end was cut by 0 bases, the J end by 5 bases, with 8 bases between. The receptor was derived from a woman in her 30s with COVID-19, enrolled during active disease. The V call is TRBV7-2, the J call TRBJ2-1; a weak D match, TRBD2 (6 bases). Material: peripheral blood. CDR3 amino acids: CASSLAGGHNEQFF. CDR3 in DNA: TGTGCCAGCAGCTTAGCGGGAGGTCACAATGAGCAGTTCTTC.